The next 22 T cell receptor beta chains were all read from a single sample in a study of CD8 T cells in cerebrospinal fluid in Alzheimer's disease. TCRdb re-called the 10x single-cell sequencing reads and shows each CDR3 protein once, DNA omitted. Recorded for this sample: just under 1,100 distinct CDR3 sequences. Source material: cerebrospinal fluid. Every receptor here comes from a human donor in good health.

Frequency places this clonotype as large (0.1 to 1%). This chain connects TRBV12-3 or TRBV12-4 to TRBJ1-2. This CDR3 has 12 residues. The CDR3 here is CASRSTVGGYTF.

This clonotype registers medium-sized by frequency. V and J are TRBV5-1 and TRBJ1-1. CDR3 length: 15 amino acids. Per the germline V gene, CDR1 is SGHRS and CDR2 is YFSETQ. CDR3 sequence: CASSRLGTWDTEAFF.

This clonotype counts as medium-sized by frequency. The chain employs TRBV28 and TRBJ2-7; no DNA is available, so the TRBD1 call from TCRdb remains unchecked. The CDR3 is 18 residues long. Germline V gene sequence: CDR1 MDHEN, CDR2 SYDVKM. The CDR3 loop reads CASSFPSRGASFSYEQYF.

According to its frequency, this clonotype is medium-sized. The chain links TRBV5-5 to TRBJ2-7. CDR1 and CDR2 (germline): SGHKS, YYEKEE (reference sequence). This CDR3 region has 17 residues. The CDR3 sequence is CASSLGASGLVTYEQYF.

Judged by frequency, this clonotype is medium-sized. The V and J genes are TRBV15 and TRBJ1-4. Germline CDR1 reads LNHNV; CDR2 reads YYDKDF (reference sequence). The CDR3 loop spans 15 amino acids. Here the CDR3 reads CATSGLDGLHEKLFF.

This clonotype registers large by frequency. The J gene is TRBJ2-3, the V gene TRBV6-6; checking the TCRdb D call of TRBD2 is not possible without DNA. The CDR3 has 13 residues. Looked up from germline, CDR1 is MNHNY and CDR2 is SVGAGI (reference sequence). The chain's CDR3 is CASSRDSYSPQYF.

This clonotype ranks as medium-sized (0.01 to 0.1%) in terms of frequency. The J gene is TRBJ1-4, the V gene TRBV5-4; TCRdb's D call, TRBD1, is unchecked because there is no DNA. The CDR3 extends over 14 amino acids. Germline V lookup: CDR1 SGHNT, CDR2 YYREEE (reference sequence). Here the CDR3 reads CASSLKQGSEKLFF.

This clonotype ranks as large in terms of frequency. This chain uses TRBV5-1 with TRBJ1-1; there is no DNA to check the TCRdb D call of TRBD1. The V gene's germline CDR1 is SGHRS and CDR2 YFSETQ. The CDR3 loop spans 14 amino acids. This CDR3 is CASSSGQPNTEAFF.

This clonotype is called large based on its frequency. The CDR3 spells CASSFRRSGTDTQYF. This chain connects TRBV27 to TRBJ2-3. Germline V gene data show CDR1 as MNHEY and CDR2 as SMNVEV (reference sequence). This CDR3 is built from 15 residues.

By frequency, this clonotype registers large (0.1 to 1%). CDR3 in amino acids: CASSPGASTDTQYF. The chain joins TRBV7-2 to TRBJ2-3; TCRdb proposes TRBD1, but this gene call is untestable without DNA. The germline CDR1 and CDR2 sequences are SGHTA and FQGNSA. CDR3 length: 14 amino acids.

According to its frequency, this clonotype is medium-sized. The gene calls are TRBV5-4 and TRBJ2-4; TCRdb names TRBD1, which stays unverified in the absence of DNA. This CDR3 spans 14 amino acids. The germline CDR1 and CDR2 sequences are SGHNT and YYREEE (reference sequence). CDR3 sequence: CASSPTDRVNIQYF. The full variable domain, in which reference TRBV5-4 and TRBJ2-4 provide the parts outside the CDR3, is ETGVTQSPTHLIKTRGQQVTLRCSSQSGHNTVSWYQQALGQGPQFIFQYYREEENGRGNFPPRFSGLQFPNYSSELNVNALELDDSALYLCASSPTDRVNIQYFGAGTRLSVL.

According to its frequency, this clonotype is medium-sized. The CDR3 sequence: CASRDSNQPQHF. The chain has TRBV19 and TRBJ1-5. The CDR3 is 12 amino acids. Per germline, CDR1 LNHDA and CDR2 SQIVND (reference sequence).

This clonotype ranks as medium-sized in terms of frequency. The V and J genes are TRBV6-5 and TRBJ2-4; TCRdb returns TRBD1, unconfirmable since there is no DNA. Germline V CDR1 and CDR2: MNHEY, SVGAGI. This CDR3 is 18 amino acids long. CDR3 sequence reads: CASAPQRTALLAKNIQYF.

This clonotype shows up as large by frequency. The rearrangement uses TRBV5-1 and TRBJ2-5; absent DNA, TCRdb's TRBD1 call cannot be checked. CDR1 SGHRS and CDR2 YFSETQ come from the germline V gene. The CDR3 is 16 residues long. CDR3: CASSESGTGGAETQYF. The full variable domain, rest sourced from reference TRBV5-1 and TRBJ2-5, is KAGVTQTPRYLIKTRGQQVTLSCSPISGHRSVSWYQQTPGQGLQFLFEYFSETQRNKGNFPGRFSGRQFSNSRSEMNVSTLELGDSALYLCASSESGTGGAETQYFGPGTRLLVL.

This clonotype ranks as medium-sized in terms of frequency. The chain employs TRBV7-6 and TRBJ2-7; the D gene TCRdb calls, TRBD2, cannot be checked with no DNA. This CDR3 contains 16 residues. CDR1 and CDR2 (germline): SGHVS, FNYEAQ. The CDR3 protein is CASSLPRGAFSYEQYF.

This clonotype is deemed medium-sized by its frequency. The gene calls are TRBV9 and TRBJ2-6; TCRdb gives TRBD1 as the D gene, but with no DNA this cannot be confirmed. Germline V gene lookup returns CDR1 SGDLS and CDR2 YYNGEE. The CDR3 length is 18 residues. The CDR3 loop reads CASSARGQGVAGANVLTF.

According to its frequency, this clonotype is large. This sequence joins TRBV19 and TRBJ1-5; TCRdb's assignment of TRBD1 cannot be checked, as there is no DNA. Germline CDR1 is LNHDA and CDR2 is SQIVND (reference sequence). This CDR3 is built from 16 residues. This CDR3 is CASSAQTGIGVQPQHF.

Judged by frequency, this clonotype is large. The chain joins TRBV20-1 to TRBJ1-1; no DNA is available, so the TRBD1 call from TCRdb remains unchecked. The CDR3 runs to 14 residues. The germline V gene has CDR1 DFQATT and CDR2 SNEGSKA (reference sequence). The CDR3: CSARPGSSNTEAFF.

Judged by frequency, this clonotype is medium-sized. The chain couples TRBV27 to TRBJ2-1; TCRdb's D call, TRBD2, is unchecked because there is no DNA. Looked up from germline, CDR1 is MNHEY and CDR2 is SMNVEV (reference sequence). This CDR3 comprises 12 residues. The CDR3 loop reads CASALSYNEQFF.

This clonotype registers medium-sized by frequency. The chain is built from TRBV14 and TRBJ2-1; the TRBD1 assignment by TCRdb is unverifiable without DNA. From germline, CDR1 is SGHDN and CDR2 FVKESK. There are 15 residues in the CDR3. CDR3 protein: CASSQVVPGGNEQFF. Based on the CDR3 plus reference TRBV14 and TRBJ2-1, the full variable domain is EAGVTQFPSHSVIEKGQTVTLRCDPISGHDNLYWYRRVMGKEIKFLLHFVKESKQDESGMPNNRFLAERTGGTYSTLKVQPAELEDSGVYFCASSQVVPGGNEQFFGPGTRLTVL.

This chain uses TRBV19 with TRBJ1-1; the TRBD1 assignment by TCRdb is unverifiable without DNA. CDR1 and CDR2 (germline): LNHDA, SQIVND (reference sequence). The CDR3 is 12 amino acids. The CDR3 reads CASSIGTRQAFF. Drawing the rest from reference TRBV19 and TRBJ1-1, the complete variable domain is DGGITQSPKYLFRKEGQNVTLSCEQNLNHDAMYWYRQDPGQGLRLIYYSQIVNDFQKGDIAEGYSVSREKKESFPLTVTSAQKNPTAFYLCASSIGTRQAFFGQGTRLTVV.

Its frequency marks this clonotype as medium-sized. This chain uses TRBV6-6 with TRBJ2-3; TCRdb indicates TRBD1, and absent DNA this call remains unverified. This CDR3 region has 15 residues. Germline-derived CDR1 and CDR2 are MNHNY and SVGAGI (reference sequence). The chain's CDR3 is CASSYPDRSPDTQYF.